This T cell receptor (beta chain) emerged from a study of OX40 agonist ivuxolimab in advanced cancers. A note on the overall study: Ivuxolimab was a fully human IgG2 agonistic monoclonal antibody targeting the costimulatory receptor OX40 (CD134). Intravenous ivuxolimab was administered to patients every 2 weeks at six dose levels: 0.01, 0.1, 0.3, 1.5, 3 and 10 mg/kg. Of the roughly 51 patients in dose escalation, some 19 had hepatocellular carcinoma, roughly 15 had melanoma, 9 had renal cell carcinoma and 9 had head and neck cancer. In the dose-escalation cohort, 82.7% of patients were male, and the mean age was around 60 years, with a range of roughly 20 to 85. Patients were allowed to have had prior anti-PD-1, anti-PD-L1 or anti-CTLA-4 therapy, and less than 45% of the dose-escalation patients had previously received checkpoint inhibitors. Partial responses occurred in three dose-escalation patients: two with cutaneous melanoma and one with hepatocellular carcinoma. The purpose of peripheral TCRbeta sequencing was to test whether ivuxolimab changed TCR sequence diversity and led to clonal T-cell expansion. The paper covers the monotherapy dose-escalation part of the phase I ivuxolimab trial, which included N of about 50 patients. Findings and caveats that apply to the study as a whole: Which antigens the clonally expanded peripheral T cells were specific for was not determined. Low levels of normalized T-cell clonal expansion were also shown by some nonresponding patients. In the 0.1-3.0 mg/kg groups, partial responders had among the lowest normalized peripheral clonal expansion, particularly in CD8+ T cells. After ivuxolimab, expanded clones were on average more numerous among CD8+ T cells than among CD4+ T cells. Clonal expansion of both CD4+ and CD8+ blood T cells was observed from baseline to week 6 at doses 0.1 to 3.0 mg/kg.

The trial excluded patients who had a history of autoimmune disease or were on systemic immunosuppression. In every dose cohort, peripheral blood was drawn for TCR sequencing at baseline, cycle 4 day 1, and cycle 7 day 1. Samples came from an open-label, multicenter, first-in-human phase I dose-escalation trial of ivuxolimab. Adults with locally advanced or metastatic melanoma, renal cell carcinoma, hepatocellular carcinoma or head and neck squamous cell carcinoma were enrolled in the trial. Before TCR sequencing, CD4+ T cells and CD8+ T cells were sorted from peripheral blood as separate populations. A remark on this clone: Its antigen remains undetermined. No much larger clonotype is one base removed from it; base qualities were not supplied.

Genomic DNA was isolated from the sorted cells so that the TCRbeta CDR3 region could be sequenced. TCRbeta CDR3 regions were sequenced using the immunoSEQ Assay. Entries here come from immuneACCESS through TCRdb and include only in-frame sequences with V and J called. Some clones fail to appear in such tables; in the studies checked, an unresolved V gene covers under half of the shortfall, and the cause of the remainder is unknown. The sample table holds some 97,000 clones, of which more than 85% were seen once. The ten most abundant clones make up 0.5% to 0.65% of the sample. The germline V and J ends show losses of 5 bases and 0 bases respectively, and no gene match explains 1 base of the junction. CDR1 and CDR2, looked up from the germline V gene, are SGHTA and FQGTGA. The CDR3, cysteine through phenylalanine, is 14 amino acids long. The entry retains the CDR3 DNA only, 42 bases that are in frame from base 1.

The chain uses TRBV7-3 and TRBJ2-3; TRBD2 agrees with 8 junctional bases. The source is an adult with an advanced solid tumor such as melanoma, head and neck, liver or kidney cancer. The sample here was CD4+ or CD8+ T cells sorted from blood, taken in a trial of the OX40 agonist ivuxolimab. CDR3 sequence: CASSLAGSTDTQYF. The DNA sequence is TGTGCCAGCAGCCTAGCGGGCAGCACAGATACGCAGTATTTT.